This entry lists 24 T cell receptor beta chains sequenced from one sample in a study of cytomegalovirus exposure and HLA in healthy donors. Primers for the PCR totalled 60 Vbeta and 13 Jbeta. The table came from immunoSEQ multiplex PCR; TCRdb's copy has only in-frame clones and leaves some out. The sample comprises roughly 300,000 clones, approximately 90% of which are singletons, and about 4% rests with the top ten. Sequenced material: PBMCs. These receptors originate from a man between 35 and 55 years old in good health and CMV-seropositive.

This clone showed up just a few times. This chain connects TRBV11-1 to TRBJ2-3; the D is unclear. The CDR3 runs 14 residues. CDR1 and CDR2 (germline): SGHAT, FQDESV (reference sequence). V dropped 6 bases and J dropped 3 bases, with 13 bases sitting between them. The CDR3 bases are TGTGCCAGCAGTTCCGGGTTATTGACAGATACGCAGTATTTT. Protein sequence: CASSSGLLTDTQYF. Filled out from reference TRBV11-1 and TRBJ2-3, the complete variable domain reads EAEVAQSPRYKITEKSQAVAFWCDPISGHATLYWYRQILGQGPELLVQFQDESVVDDSQLPKDRFSAERLKGVDSTLKIQPAELGDSAMYLCASSSGLLTDTQYFGPGTRLTVL.

The rearrangement uses TRBV6-6 and TRBJ1-1; no firm D call. Trimming removed 8 bases at V and 0 bases at J, with 7 bases between. Germline V gene sequence: CDR1 MNHNY, CDR2 SVGAGI (reference sequence). CDR3 size: 12 residues. The CDR3 loop is CASVQVNTEAFF. The CDR3 coding sequence is TGTGCCAGCGTTCAGGTGAACACTGAAGCTTTCTTT.

This chain uses TRBV6-1 with TRBJ2-7; 7 bases are shared with TRBD1. The germline V gene has CDR1 MNHNS and CDR2 SASEGT. V lost 4 bases and J lost 2; bases outside the gene matches: 8. The CDR3 totals 15 residues. CDR3 nucleotide sequence: TGTGCCAGCAGTGCCTCTTGGGGACAGACCTACGAGCAGTACTTC. Its protein is CASSASWGQTYEQYF.

The chain recombines TRBV9 with TRBJ2-3, with 7 bases matching TRBD2. Germline V gene lookup returns CDR1 SGDLS and CDR2 YYNGEE. CDR3 length equals 15 residues. Germline trimming cut 0 bases from V and 3 bases from J; bases unmatched to any gene: 4. The CDR3 DNA follows: TGTGCCAGCAGCGTAGTATCCGGGGGGACAGATACGCAGTATTTT. Translated: CASSVVSGGTDTQYF.

This clone was seen just once. The chain joins TRBV28 to TRBJ2-7; D is unclear. Per germline, CDR1 MDHEN and CDR2 SYDVKM. The CDR3 spans 15 residues. Trimming shortened V by 2 bases and J by 2 bases, and 13 bases separated the two germline ends. The CDR3 loop is CASSLRGNLAYEQYF. The CDR3 nucleotides are TGTGCCAGCAGTTTACGTGGCAACCTAGCCTACGAGCAGTACTTC.

The sample holds a few counts of this clone. The V gene is TRBV29-1, the J gene TRBJ1-1; no clear D. V lost 7 bases and J 0 bases, leaving 6 bases between the germline ends. The germline V gene has CDR1 SQVTM and CDR2 ANQGSEA. This CDR3 comprises 11 residues. The CDR3 DNA sequence: TGCAGCGCTTTAGTGAACACTGAAGCTTTCTTT. It is translated as CSALVNTEAFF.

The chain combines TRBV10-3 with TRBJ2-7, with TRBD2 identical over 7 bases. The V gene end was trimmed by 11 bases and the J gene end by 0 bases; junction bases not matched to a gene: 4. The CDR3 runs to 12 residues. Germline V gene lookup returns CDR1 ENHRY and CDR2 SYGVKD. CDR3 protein: CASRGSSYEQYF. DNA of the CDR3: TGTGCCTCTCGCGGGAGCTCCTACGAGCAGTACTTC.

The chain joins TRBV27 to TRBJ1-5; 7 bases align to TRBD1. J gave up 2 bases and V 2 bases, and 9 bases lay outside the gene matches. CDR3 length: 17 residues. Germline CDR1 and CDR2: MNHEY and SMNVEV (reference sequence). For the CDR3, the DNA is TGTGCCAGCAGTTTAAGTGTAGGGGGCATGGGCAATCAGCCCCAGCATTTT. It codes for CASSLSVGGMGNQPQHF.

This chain joins TRBV27 and TRBJ2-1; 7 bases are a match to TRBD1. Germline loops: CDR1 MNHEY, CDR2 SMNVEV (reference sequence). The V gene end was trimmed by 7 bases and the J gene end by 9 bases; junction bases not matched to a gene: 9. The CDR3 spans 13 residues. CDR3 region: CASTNFPGGEQFF. The CDR3 nucleotides are TGTGCCAGCACCAACTTTCCAGGGGGTGAGCAGTTCTTC.

This clone was picked up a small number of times. V is TRBV4-2 and J is TRBJ2-7; D unclear. CDR1 is LGHNA, CDR2 YNFKEQ, per germline. The V gene lost 0 bases and the J gene lost 7 bases, with 16 bases spanning the gap. The CDR3 sequence is 15 residues long. The CDR3, as DNA: TGTGCCAGCAGCCAAGAGCACTTAGGCGGCTGGGAGCAGTACTTC. Its protein is CASSQEHLGGWEQYF.

CDR3 residues: CASSRLAGVIDTQYF. As DNA, the CDR3 is TGTGCCAGTAGTAGACTAGCGGGAGTGATAGATACGCAGTATTTT. V usage is TRBV19 and J usage is TRBJ2-3, with 12 bases that match TRBD2. V lost 4 bases, J lost 5 bases, and 4 bases stayed unmatched. The CDR3 consists of 15 residues. Germline CDR1 is LNHDA and CDR2 is SQIVND (reference sequence).

V gene TRBV18 combines with J gene TRBJ1-4; 9 nucleotides match TRBD1. The CDR3 covers 15 residues. The trim removed 3 bases at V and 8 bases at J, leaving 7 bases unmatched. Germline CDR1 is KGHSH and CDR2 is LQKENI. The CDR3, as DNA: TGTGCCAGCTCACCGCGGACAGGGGTAAAGGAAAAACTGTTTTTT. Its protein product is CASSPRTGVKEKLFF.

J is TRBJ1-5 and V is TRBV19; 8 bases match TRBD1. Germline CDR1 reads LNHDA; CDR2 reads SQIVND (reference sequence). Trimming took 9 bases from V and 4 from J; bases not matched to a gene: 5. The CDR3 extends over 13 amino acids. In DNA form, the CDR3 reads TGTGCCAGCCACGACAGGGGAAATCAGCCCCAGCATTTT. This sequence encodes CASHDRGNQPQHF.

This rearrangement joins TRBV18 to TRBJ2-3, with D perhaps TRBD1 (5 bases). V was trimmed by 0 bases and J by 6 bases, leaving 10 bases between them. This CDR3 has 14 amino acids. Germline CDR1 KGHSH, CDR2 LQKENI. The DNA of the CDR3 is TGTGCCAGCTCACCACCGGGCAGGGCGGATACGCAGTATTTT. This gives the protein CASSPPGRADTQYF.

This sequence joins TRBV25-1 and TRBJ2-5; TRBD1 is a possible D gene (6 bases). Germline loops: CDR1 MGHDK, CDR2 SYGVNS. V shed 6 bases and J shed 4 bases, with 18 bases lying between them. This CDR3 spans 15 amino acids. Here the CDR3 DNA reads TGTGCCAGCAGAGACCCCGGCAGGGGCCTAGAGACCCAGTACTTC. This sequence encodes CASRDPGRGLETQYF.

The V gene is TRBV5-1, the J gene TRBJ2-7, with TRBD1 identical over 10 bases. The germline gives CDR1 SGHRS, CDR2 YFSETQ. V lost 4 bases to trimming and J lost 5 bases; unmatched junction nucleotides: 12. This CDR3 region has 16 residues. Here the CDR3 DNA reads TGCGCCAGCAGCAAAGGACAGGGGGGCGAATCGCACGAGCAGTACTTC. Amino acid sequence: CASSKGQGGESHEQYF. The entire variable domain, with the rest obtained from reference TRBV5-1 and TRBJ2-7, is as follows: KAGVTQTPRYLIKTRGQQVTLSCSPISGHRSVSWYQQTPGQGLQFLFEYFSETQRNKGNFPGRFSGRQFSNSRSEMNVSTLELGDSALYLCASSKGQGGESHEQYFGPGTRLTVT.

This clone was picked up one time. The chain carries TRBV9 and TRBJ2-1; 8 positions agree with TRBD1. The J segment lost 1 base and the V segment lost 4 bases, leaving 10 bases of the junction unmatched. This CDR3 is built from 17 residues. Per the germline V gene, CDR1 is SGDLS and CDR2 is YYNGEE. CDR3 sequence: CASSFRTGQGSYNEQFF. Here the CDR3 DNA reads TGTGCCAGCAGCTTCAGGACAGGGCAAGGGTCCTACAATGAGCAGTTCTTC.

This chain connects TRBV6-1 to TRBJ2-3; 16 bases are shared with TRBD2. Trimming cost V 2 bases and J 6 bases; bases outside gene matches: 2. The CDR3 is 16 amino acids. Germline V lookup: CDR1 MNHNS, CDR2 SASEGT. The CDR3 bases are TGTGCCAGCAGTGAACAGGGACTAGCGGGGGGGGATACGCAGTATTTT. It encodes CASSEQGLAGGDTQYF.

The chain is built from TRBV28 and TRBJ1-1, with 7 nucleotides matching TRBD1. Germline values: CDR1 MDHEN, CDR2 SYDVKM. The V gene end was trimmed by 5 bases and the J gene end by 3 bases; junction bases not matched to a gene: 6. The CDR3 runs 14 residues. This CDR3 reads CASSVTGTDTEAFF. The CDR3 region has the DNA TGTGCCAGCAGTGTGACAGGGACGGACACTGAAGCTTTCTTT.

The chain combines TRBV6-5 with TRBJ2-1; 7 bases agree with TRBD2. The CDR3 extends over 13 amino acids. Germline CDR1 MNHEY, CDR2 SVGAGI. V lost 6 bases to trimming and J lost 2 bases; unmatched junction nucleotides: 1. DNA for the CDR3: TGTGCCAGCAGAGGGAGGGCCTACAATGAGCAGTTCTTC. Protein sequence: CASRGRAYNEQFF.

The rearrangement links TRBV7-9 to TRBJ1-4; 8 positions agree with TRBD1. V dropped 1 base and J dropped 6; count of bases not matched to a gene: 7. This CDR3 has 16 residues. In germline, CDR1 is SEHNR, CDR2 FQNEAQ (reference sequence). The CDR3 spells CASSLVQNRGDEKLFF. The CDR3 bases are TGTGCCAGCAGCTTAGTTCAGAACAGGGGGGATGAAAAACTGTTTTTT.

As regards this clone: Germline is not matched at one junction end, which may reflect a read error. The chain couples TRBV7-9 to TRBJ2-1, with D possibly TRBD1 on 5 matching bases. The germline V gene encodes CDR1 SEHNR and CDR2 FQNEAQ (reference sequence). There are 12 residues in the CDR3. The CDR3: CSSSLGAYEQFF. Here the CDR3 DNA reads TGTTCCAGCAGCTTAGGGGCGTATGAGCAGTTCTTC.

The chain is built from TRBV28 and TRBJ2-7; 9 positions match TRBD2. This CDR3 is 15 amino acids long. Germline CDR1 and CDR2: MDHEN and SYDVKM. J was trimmed by 2 bases and V by 6 bases; bases with no gene match: 8. In nucleotides, the CDR3 is TGTGCCAGCAGCCACATAGCGGGGGCCACCTACGAGCAGTACTTC. Translation: CASSHIAGATYEQYF.

To note about this clone: A junction end diverges from the germline sequence, so it may reflect a read error. The chain is built from TRBV7-7 and TRBJ2-3, with a possible D match to TRBD1 (6 bases). CDR1 is SSHAT and CDR2 is FNYEAQ in the germline V gene (reference sequence). The CDR3 extends over 14 amino acids. CDR3 residues: CASSLGQGSDTQYF. The CDR3 DNA reads as TGTGCTAGCAGCTTAGGTCAGGGGTCAGATACGCAGTATTTT.